The entry that follows covers one TCR beta chain sequence. What it recognizes is unknown. These data are taken from a study of human T cells and chemical hapten exposure. Whole-study results and caveats: TCRs exceeding a frequency of 1 in 1000 stayed unchanged under DPC sensitization.

MiXCR, run by TCRdb on the RACE reads, gives a single entry per CDR3 protein. The sample includes fewer than 150,000 distinct CDR3 sequences, roughly 14% seen only once; the top ten take 2.5% to 3.5%. Germline CDR1 SGHTA, CDR2 FQGNSA. The CDR3 sequence is 16 residues long. V shed 3 bases and J shed 3 bases, with 17 bases lying between them. The time point: pre-sensitization, week 0. The treatment was: therapeutic diphenylcyclopropenone sensitization with weekly scalp DPC. The material sequenced was whole blood, taken in connection with sensitization to the hapten diphenylcyclopropenone (DPC). This TCR was sampled from a woman between 18 and 30 years old with alopecia areata. Some clones in this sample may be carry-over from other donors' samples. V gene TRBV7-2 combines with J gene TRBJ1-1; D is possibly TRBD1 (5 bases). CDR3 coding DNA: TGTGCCAGCAGCTTGGCCGAAGGGGTCGGAGACACTGAAGCTTTCTTT. Amino acids: CASSLAEGVGDTEAFF.